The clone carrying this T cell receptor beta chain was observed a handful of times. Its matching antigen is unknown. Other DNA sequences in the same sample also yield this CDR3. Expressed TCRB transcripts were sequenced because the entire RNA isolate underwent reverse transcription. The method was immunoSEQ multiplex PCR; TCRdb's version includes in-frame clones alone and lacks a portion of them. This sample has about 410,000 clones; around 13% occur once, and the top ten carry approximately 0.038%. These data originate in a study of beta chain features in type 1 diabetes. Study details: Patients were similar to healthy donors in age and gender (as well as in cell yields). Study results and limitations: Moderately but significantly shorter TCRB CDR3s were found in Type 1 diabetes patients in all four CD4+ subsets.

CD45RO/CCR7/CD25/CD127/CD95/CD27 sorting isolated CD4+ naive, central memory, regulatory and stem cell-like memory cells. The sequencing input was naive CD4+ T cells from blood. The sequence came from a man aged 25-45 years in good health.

Here the CDR3 reads CASSQPSYNEQFF. The CDR3 coding sequence is TGTGCCAGCAGCCAACCGTCGTACAATGAGCAGTTCTTC. This rearrangement joins TRBV14 to TRBJ2-1; D gene ambiguous. The CDR3 is 13 amino acids. Trimming left V 2 bases short and J 4 bases short, with 6 bases between. Germline V CDR1 and CDR2: SGHDN, FVKESK.